The T cell receptor beta chain under discussion was sequenced for a study of blood T cell repertoires in COVID-19. Libraries were prepared by immunoSEQ multiplex PCR; TCRdb keeps only in-frame clonotypes and omits some of them. The data show roughly 260,000 clones, approximately 83% seen once. The CDR3 covers 12 residues. V gave up 5 bases and J gave up 4 bases, with 9 bases separating them. CDR1 and CDR2 from the germline V gene are SGHAT and FQNNGV. The sequencing input was PBMCs or T cells enriched from blood (not recorded which). The receptor was isolated from a woman between 50 and 59 years old who had recovered from COVID-19. The chain combines TRBV11-2 with TRBJ2-7, with TRBD1 as a possible D gene (5 bases). The CDR3 spells CASSIQAYEQYF. In DNA, the CDR3 is TGTGCCAGCAGCATACAGGCTTACGAGCAGTACTTC.